The 30 T cell receptor beta chains reported below all come from one sample, sequenced in a study of blood T cell repertoires in COVID-19. Data came from immunoSEQ multiplex PCR; TCRdb stores just in-frame clones and leaves some out. This sample has roughly 97,000 clones, with 90% found just once. The specimen was peripheral blood. These receptors came from a man between 60 and 75 years old with acute or convalescent COVID-19.

This chain links TRBV25-1 with TRBJ1-2; a weak D match, TRBD1 (5 bases). V gave up 5 bases and J gave up 0 bases, with 16 bases separating them. CDR1 is MGHDK and CDR2 is SYGVNS in the germline V gene. This CDR3 spans 16 amino acids. The CDR3 DNA follows: TGTGCCAGCAGTTGGGGCCAGGGCCTTGCTAACTATGGCTACACCTTC. This gives the protein CASSWGQGLANYGYTF.

The chain employs TRBV6-1 and TRBJ2-7; the D gene is possibly TRBD2 (6 bases). The length of the CDR3 is 19 residues. Between the trimmed V and J ends, which lost 0 bases and 2 bases, there was a span of 23 bases. The germline gives CDR1 MNHNS, CDR2 SASEGT. CDR3 nucleotide sequence: TGTGCCAGCAGTGAAGCCTCCCGTCGGGTAGTGGGACTGCCCTACGAGCAGTACTTC. Translation gives CASSEASRRVVGLPYEQYF.

V is TRBV3-1 (or the pseudogene TRBV3-2) and J is TRBJ1-1; the D is unclear. V was clipped by 3 bases and J by 10 bases, with 24 bases between them. The CDR3 loop spans 16 amino acids. Germline CDR1 LGHDT, CDR2 YNNKEL (reference sequence). The CDR3 loop reads CASSHEPRRVLKSAFF. In DNA, the CDR3 is TGTGCCAGCAGCCATGAACCCCGAAGAGTATTGAAGTCAGCTTTCTTT.

Concerning this clone: The sample has other DNA sequences that encode this CDR3 too. The chain couples TRBV5-4 to TRBJ1-1; D is unclear. Germline CDR1 and CDR2: SGHNT and YYREEE (reference sequence). The CDR3 runs 13 residues. The V end lost 2 bases, the J end lost 3 bases, and 8 bases lay between the germline ends. This CDR3 is CASSFSGDTEAFF. The DNA for the CDR3 is TGTGCCAGCAGCTTCAGCGGGGACACTGAAGCTTTCTTT.

The J gene is TRBJ1-1, the V gene TRBV12-3 or TRBV12-4; no reliable D call. The CDR3 loop spans 13 amino acids. Trimming took 3 bases from V and 10 from J, leaving 15 bases between them. The CDR3 coding sequence is TGTGCCAGCAGTTTTGATGTCTCTGGCCGAGCTTTCTTT. This translates into CASSFDVSGRAFF.

This clone was seen only a few times. CDR3 sequence: CASSVGGQGRTEAFF. For the CDR3, the DNA is TGTGCCAGCAGCGTCGGGGGACAGGGACGGACTGAAGCTTTCTTT. The genes are TRBV9 and TRBJ1-1, with 9 bases fitting TRBD1. Germline CDR1 is SGDLS and CDR2 is YYNGEE. Unmatched junction bases numbered 7, after V lost 2 bases and J lost 5 bases. The CDR3 covers 15 residues. Full variable domain (remainder filled in from reference TRBV9 and TRBJ1-1): DSGVTQTPKHLITATGQRVTLRCSPRSGDLSVYWYQQSLDQGLQFLIQYYNGEERAKGNILERFSAQQFPDLHSELNLSSLELGDSALYFCASSVGGQGRTEAFFGQGTRLTVV.

V gene TRBV7-2 combines with J gene TRBJ1-3; D may be TRBD1 (5 bases). This CDR3 region has 15 residues. CDR1 and CDR2 (germline): SGHTA, FQGNSA. Trimming shortened V by 1 base and J by 7 bases, and 14 bases separated the two germline ends. As DNA, the CDR3 is TGTGCCAGCAGCTTAGGGGGGACGGAGGGGAACACCATATATTTT. Translation gives CASSLGGTEGNTIYF.

The rearrangement links TRBV5-4 to TRBJ1-3, with D perhaps matching TRBD1 (5 bases). This CDR3 spans 15 amino acids. Per germline, CDR1 SGHNT and CDR2 YYREEE (reference sequence). Trimming removed 0 bases from V and 5 bases from J, with 12 bases in between. The CDR3 coding sequence is TGTGCCAGCAGCTTGGCGGGGGGTATAAGAAACACCATATATTTT. Translation: CASSLAGGIRNTIYF.

V gene TRBV5-6 combines with J gene TRBJ2-2; TRBD1 might be the D (5 bases). V lost 0 bases, J lost 0 bases, and 6 bases lay in between. Germline assignment: CDR1 SGHDT and CDR2 YYEEEE. The CDR3 loop spans 15 amino acids. The DNA for the CDR3 is TGTGCCAGCAGCTTGGAACAGGCGAACACCGGGGAGCTGTTTTTT. It is translated as CASSLEQANTGELFF.

The rearrangement links TRBV3-1 (or the pseudogene TRBV3-2) to TRBJ1-2; D may be TRBD1 (5 bases). The CDR3 consists of 16 residues. With 4 bases removed from V and 6 bases from J, the gap between germline ends came to 21 bases. From germline, CDR1 is LGHDT and CDR2 YNNKEL (reference sequence). CDR3 sequence reads: CASSLDWQGQPDGYTF. CDR3 nucleotide sequence: TGTGCCAGCAGCCTGGATTGGCAGGGCCAACCTGATGGCTACACCTTC.

The chain joins TRBV5-4 to TRBJ2-5; 8 bases are shared with TRBD1. The CDR3 is 14 residues long. The germline gives CDR1 SGHNT, CDR2 YYREEE (reference sequence). The V and J ends lost 6 bases and 4 bases, in that order; junction bases with no gene match: 8. The CDR3 sequence: CASTPSGGLETQYF. The DNA of the CDR3 is TGTGCCAGCACCCCTTCAGGGGGCTTAGAGACCCAGTACTTC.

The CDR3 spells CASSFGSNSYNEQFF. The CDR3 coding sequence is TGTGCCAGCAGCTTCGGGTCCAATTCCTACAATGAGCAGTTCTTC. The rearrangement links TRBV11-2 to TRBJ2-1; D uncertain. Deletions cut 3 bases from V and 1 base from J, with 10 bases between. Germline V gives CDR1 SGHAT, CDR2 FQNNGV. The CDR3 is 15 residues long.

The V gene is TRBV18, the J gene TRBJ2-5; TRBD1 agrees at 7 bases. CDR3 size: 16 residues. The ends lost 3 bases at V and 3 bases at J; junction bases unmatched: 10. The germline V gene has CDR1 KGHSH and CDR2 LQKENI. This CDR3 reads CASSPLPGQQKETQYF. CDR3 bases: TGTGCCAGCTCACCTCTACCGGGACAGCAGAAAGAGACCCAGTACTTC. The whole variable domain, filled in from reference TRBV18 and TRBJ2-5, reads NAGVMQNPRHLVRRRGQEARLRCSPMKGHSHVYWYRQLPEEGLKFMVYLQKENIIDESGMPKERFSAEFPKEGPSILRIQQVVRGDSAAYFCASSPLPGQQKETQYFGPGTRLLVL.

The CDR3 DNA reads TGTGCCACCAGCCTTCGAGGGGGACAGGCTCTCAATGAGCAGTTCTTC. This translates into CATSLRGGQALNEQFF. The rearrangement joins TRBV15 to TRBJ2-1; 8 bases line up with TRBD1. The CDR3 loop spans 16 amino acids. The ends lost 5 bases at V and 6 bases at J; junction bases unmatched: 12. Germline CDR1 reads LNHNV; CDR2 reads YYDKDF (reference sequence).

This clone occurred once. The chain employs TRBV6-6 and TRBJ2-7; TRBD2 is a possible D gene (6 bases). V lost 5 bases and J 2 bases, leaving 13 bases between the germline ends. The CDR3 length is 14 residues. The germline gives CDR1 MNHNY, CDR2 SVGAGI (reference sequence). CDR3 in DNA: TGTGCCAGCAGTCCACGGGACTCAGCCTACGAGCAGTACTTC. Translating it yields CASSPRDSAYEQYF.

V usage is TRBV5-6 and J usage is TRBJ1-2; 10 bases line up with TRBD1. V trimming: 2 bases; J trimming: 2 bases; junction bases outside the gene matches: 9. This CDR3 is 17 amino acids long. The germline V gene has CDR1 SGHDT and CDR2 YYEEEE. CDR3 sequence: CASSFRQGAFANYGYTF. In DNA form, the CDR3 reads TGTGCCAGCAGCTTTCGACAGGGGGCATTCGCCAACTATGGCTACACCTTC.

The rearrangement uses TRBV5-4 and TRBJ1-1; D ambiguous. The CDR3 sequence is 14 residues long. Trimming removed 4 bases at V and 4 bases at J, with 14 bases between. Germline V gene sequence: CDR1 SGHNT, CDR2 YYREEE (reference sequence). CDR3 bases: TGTGCCAGCAGCGCCGAGGGATCGGTCACTGAAGCTTTCTTT. Protein sequence: CASSAEGSVTEAFF.

This sequence joins TRBV27 and TRBJ1-5, with D possibly TRBD1 on 5 matching bases. Trimming stripped 6 bases from V and 0 bases from J, with 15 bases between. The CDR3 runs 16 residues. Germline V gene data show CDR1 as MNHEY and CDR2 as SMNVEV (reference sequence). This chain's CDR3 is CASRGWTSYSNQPQHF. The CDR3 coding sequence is TGTGCCAGCAGGGGGTGGACAAGTTATAGCAATCAGCCCCAGCATTTT.

The chain's CDR3 is CASSFDATGGTEAFF. CDR3 in DNA: TGTGCCAGCAGTTTTGACGCTACAGGGGGCACTGAAGCTTTCTTT. The chain combines TRBV28 with TRBJ1-1, with 8 bases identical to TRBD1. The CDR3 is 15 residues long. Germline values: CDR1 MDHEN, CDR2 SYDVKM. Trimming cost V 3 bases and J 4 bases; bases outside gene matches: 7.

The chain recombines TRBV14 with TRBJ1-2; unclear D gene. Germline V gene lookup returns CDR1 SGHDN and CDR2 FVKESK. The V gene lost 3 bases and the J gene lost 5 bases, with 13 bases spanning the gap. This CDR3 region has 14 residues. The CDR3 sequence: CASSHVPGGYGYTF. In DNA form, the CDR3 reads TGTGCCAGCAGCCATGTCCCAGGCGGGTATGGCTACACCTTC.

The chain joins TRBV30 to TRBJ1-2; 9 bases are a match to TRBD1. Germline V gene data show CDR1 as GTSNPN and CDR2 as SVGIG (reference sequence). V lost 2 bases, J lost 4 bases, and 11 bases stayed unmatched. This CDR3 region has 16 residues. CDR3 nucleotide sequence: TGTGCCTGGAGTCCATCCCACAGGGGGCTTGCCTATGGCTACACCTTC. This encodes CAWSPSHRGLAYGYTF.

CDR3 protein: CASSLGLGDYGYTF. The CDR3 DNA sequence: TGTGCCAGCAGCCTGGGGCTGGGAGACTATGGCTACACCTTC. V gene TRBV5-6 combines with J gene TRBJ1-2; tentative D call: TRBD1 (5 bases). Germline V lookup: CDR1 SGHDT, CDR2 YYEEEE. Trimming shortened V by 4 bases and J by 3 bases, and 13 bases separated the two germline ends. CDR3 length: 14 amino acids.

The chain combines TRBV10-3 with TRBJ2-2, with D tentatively TRBD1 (5 bases). The V gene lost 9 bases and the J gene lost 1 base, with 12 bases spanning the gap. The CDR3 length is 14 residues. The germline V gene has CDR1 ENHRY and CDR2 SYGVKD. The CDR3 protein is CAILAGMNTGELFF. CDR3 bases: TGTGCCATATTGGCAGGGATGAACACCGGGGAGCTGTTTTTT.

In DNA, the CDR3 is TGTGCCAGTAGTACATCCCCGGGAGGGGCCACAGATACGCAGTATTTT. Protein product: CASSTSPGGATDTQYF. This chain joins TRBV19 and TRBJ2-3; 8 bases map to TRBD2. CDR3 length: 16 amino acids. CDR1 is LNHDA and CDR2 is SQIVND in the germline V gene (reference sequence). Losses at the gene ends were 4 bases for V and 2 bases for J; bases not matched to a gene: 8.

The chain carries TRBV19 and TRBJ1-4; D remains unclear. The V gene lost 5 bases and the J gene lost 0 bases, with 10 bases spanning the gap. The CDR3 contains 15 residues. Germline-derived CDR1 and CDR2 are LNHDA and SQIVND (reference sequence). The CDR3 sequence is CASSLGRATNEKLFF. The CDR3 region has the DNA TGTGCCAGTAGTCTTGGGCGGGCAACTAATGAAAAACTGTTTTTT.

This chain uses TRBV27 with TRBJ2-1; tentatively, D is TRBD2 (6 bases). Looked up from germline, CDR1 is MNHEY and CDR2 is SMNVEV (reference sequence). The CDR3 contains 15 residues. Trimming removed 2 bases at V and 4 bases at J, with 12 bases between. The CDR3 DNA reads TGTGCCAGCAGTTTAAGACTGGCGGGGTACAATGAGCAGTTCTTC. It specifies CASSLRLAGYNEQFF.

The gene calls are TRBV7-7 and TRBJ2-2; the D gene is possibly TRBD2 (7 bases). Germline CDR1 and CDR2: SSHAT and FNYEAQ (reference sequence). This CDR3 comprises 16 residues. V lost 1 base and J lost 5, with 14 bases in between. The CDR3 nucleotides are TGTGCCAGCAGCTTAGAGGGGGGGCTCAGTACCGGGGAGCTGTTTTTT. Its translation: CASSLEGGLSTGELFF.

Only one count was recorded for this clone. The rearrangement links TRBV30 to TRBJ1-1; no definite D call. V dropped 5 bases and J dropped 4 bases, with 8 bases sitting between them. This CDR3 contains 11 residues. Germline V gene data show CDR1 as GTSNPN and CDR2 as SVGIG (reference sequence). Here the CDR3 reads CAWSRSTEAFF. The CDR3, as DNA: TGTGCCTGGTCCCGGTCCACTGAAGCTTTCTTT.

The genes are TRBV5-1 and TRBJ1-1, with 7 bases identical to TRBD1. Germline V gene data show CDR1 as SGHRS and CDR2 as YFSETQ. The length of the CDR3 is 14 residues. Losses at the gene ends were 3 bases for V and 8 bases for J; bases not matched to a gene: 10. The CDR3 nucleotides are TGCGCCAGCAGCTCCGACAGGGTGGTCGGAGAAGCTTTCTTT. Translated: CASSSDRVVGEAFF. Using reference TRBV5-1 and TRBJ1-1 for the parts outside the CDR3, the full variable domain is KAGVTQTPRYLIKTRGQQVTLSCSPISGHRSVSWYQQTPGQGLQFLFEYFSETQRNKGNFPGRFSGRQFSNSRSEMNVSTLELGDSALYLCASSSDRVVGEAFFGQGTRLTVV.

This chain connects TRBV30 to TRBJ2-4, with unresolved D. Germline CDR1 reads GTSNPN; CDR2 reads SVGIG (reference sequence). V gave up 2 bases and J gave up 4 bases, with 6 bases separating them. The length of the CDR3 is 12 residues. CDR3 loop: CAWSFRKNIQYF. The CDR3 DNA is TGTGCCTGGAGTTTCAGAAAAAACATTCAGTACTTC.